One and the same sample provided the 5 T cell receptor beta chains below, sequenced in a study of PD-L1 blockade in urothelial cancer. The assay was immunoSEQ multiplex PCR, and TCRdb's table has in-frame clones only and misses some. The repertoire has fewer than 40,000 clones, 90% of them found once; the top ten carry roughly 8%. The specimen comprised PBMCs, sampled around atezolizumab (anti-PD-L1) treatment. These receptors all stem from a man between 65 and 85 years old with urothelial cancer.

This clone was recorded once. The V call is TRBV11-2, the J call TRBJ2-7; TRBD1 matches at 12 bases. The CDR3 is 17 residues long. The V gene's germline CDR1 is SGHAT and CDR2 FQNNGV. Trimming removed 1 base from V and 4 bases from J; junction bases left unmatched: 8. CDR3 coding DNA: TGTGCCAGCAGCTTAGGGATTGGGGGACAGGGGGCGTACGAGCAGTACTTC. It codes for CASSLGIGGQGAYEQYF. The full variable domain, with the rest looked up from reference TRBV11-2 and TRBJ2-7, is EAGVAQSPRYKIIEKRQSVAFWCNPISGHATLYWYQQILGQGPKLLIQFQNNGVVDDSQLPKDRFSAERLKGVDSTLKIQPAKLEDSAVYLCASSLGIGGQGAYEQYFGPGTRLTVT.

This clone was seen just once. The rearrangement uses TRBV4-1 and TRBJ1-2; 7 nucleotides agree with TRBD1. Germline loops: CDR1 MGHRA, CDR2 YSYEKL. The CDR3 is made up of 15 amino acids. Trimming cost V 2 bases and J 5 bases; bases outside gene matches: 8. CDR3 DNA sequence: TGCGCCAGCAGCCAACGAGGGGGCCCGGTGTATGGCTACACCTTC. Amino acids: CASSQRGGPVYGYTF.

The J gene is TRBJ2-3, the V gene TRBV18; TRBD2 matches 10 bases. J gave up 5 bases and V 3 bases, and 5 bases lay outside the gene matches. Germline CDR1 is KGHSH and CDR2 is LQKENI. CDR3 length equals 15 residues. DNA of the CDR3: TGTGCCAGCTCACCGCGGACTAGCGGACAAGATACGCAGTATTTT. It translates to CASSPRTSGQDTQYF. Combining the CDR3 with reference TRBV18 and TRBJ2-3 gives the whole variable domain NAGVMQNPRHLVRRRGQEARLRCSPMKGHSHVYWYRQLPEEGLKFMVYLQKENIIDESGMPKERFSAEFPKEGPSILRIQQVVRGDSAAYFCASSPRTSGQDTQYFGPGTRLTVL.

This clone has just a few counts. This rearrangement joins TRBV5-1 to TRBJ1-2, with D tentatively TRBD1 (6 bases). V was trimmed by 4 bases and J by 2 bases, leaving 12 bases between them. Per germline, CDR1 SGHRS and CDR2 YFSETQ. The CDR3 consists of 14 residues. CDR3 bases: TGCGCCAGCAGCATCGGACAGTCAAACTATGGCTACACCTTC. Translated, it gives CASSIGQSNYGYTF.

In its sample, this clone was seen once. The DNA of the CDR3 is TGTGCCAGCAGTGAATCCGGACTTAACACAGATACGCAGTATTTT. As protein: CASSESGLNTDTQYF. This chain joins TRBV2 and TRBJ2-3; possible D gene TRBD2, 5 bases. Between the trimmed V and J ends, which lost 2 bases and 2 bases, there was a span of 11 bases. Germline-derived CDR1 and CDR2 are SNHLY and FYNNEI. The CDR3 consists of 15 residues.